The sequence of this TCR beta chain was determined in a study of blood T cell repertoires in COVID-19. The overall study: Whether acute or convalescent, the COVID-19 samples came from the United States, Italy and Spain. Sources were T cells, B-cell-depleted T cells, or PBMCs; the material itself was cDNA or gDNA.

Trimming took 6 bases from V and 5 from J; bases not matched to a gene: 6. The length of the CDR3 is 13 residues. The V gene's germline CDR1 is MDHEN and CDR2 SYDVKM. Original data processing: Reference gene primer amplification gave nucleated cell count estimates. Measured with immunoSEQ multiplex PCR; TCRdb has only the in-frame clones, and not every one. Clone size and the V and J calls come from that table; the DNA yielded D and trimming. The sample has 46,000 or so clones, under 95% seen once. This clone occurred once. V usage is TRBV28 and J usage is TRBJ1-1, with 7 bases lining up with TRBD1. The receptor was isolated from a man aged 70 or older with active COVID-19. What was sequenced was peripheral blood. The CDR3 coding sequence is TGTGCCAGCAGAGGGGGCGCGGGGACTGAAGCTTTCTTT. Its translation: CASRGGAGTEAFF. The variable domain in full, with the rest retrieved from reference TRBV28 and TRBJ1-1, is DVKVTQSSRYLVKRTGEKVFLECVQDMDHENMFWYRQDPGLGLRLIYFSYDVKMKEKGDIPEGYSVSREKKERFSLILESASTNQTSMYLCASRGGAGTEAFFGQGTRLTVV.